This T cell receptor beta chain was retrieved from a study of Ad26.COV2.S vaccination and SARS-CoV-2 variants. At the level of the study: Doses of Ad26.COV2.S were injected into muscle once or twice, 56 days apart. Overall study results and limits: Measurement of non-spike TCR breadth gave similar results in vaccine and placebo recipients.

V was cut by 4 bases and J by 7 bases, with 26 bases left in between. Germline V gene sequence: CDR1 SGDLS, CDR2 YYNGEE. CDR3 length: 17 amino acids. Remarks on this clone: Its specificity is unknown.

Only in-frame clones appear in the TCRdb table, and some are missing; sequencing was by immunoSEQ multiplex PCR. The data contain about 400,000 clones, 83% of them singletons. The sample's treatment: around 19 received Ad26.COV2.S at low or high dose, single or two shots; 5 received placebo; per-sample allocation not given. The samples date from day 63 after the first vaccine or placebo injection. Sample: peripheral blood, taken in a trial of Ad26.COV2.S vaccine versus placebo. The V gene is TRBV9, the J gene TRBJ1-2; D gene unclear. The TCR originated in a person between 18 and 65 years old who received the Ad26.COV2.S COVID-19 vaccine or a placebo. CDR3 sequence: CASSYNPGRGSVGGYTF. The CDR3 nucleotides are TGTGCCAGCAGCTACAACCCCGGACGGGGAAGTGTGGGTGGCTACACCTTC. Full variable domain (rest looked up from reference TRBV9 and TRBJ1-2): DSGVTQTPKHLITATGQRVTLRCSPRSGDLSVYWYQQSLDQGLQFLIQYYNGEERAKGNILERFSAQQFPDLHSELNLSSLELGDSALYFCASSYNPGRGSVGGYTFGSGTRLTVV.